This T cell receptor (beta chain) was found in a study of post-analysis software for immune sequencing data. Germline values: CDR1 SQVTM, CDR2 ANQGSEA. V gave up 5 bases and J gave up 8 bases; unmatched junction bases: 21. This CDR3 is built from 17 residues. Prepared libraries of TCR beta cDNA carried unique molecular identifiers. MiXCR, run by TCRdb on the PCR reads, gives a single entry per CDR3 protein. The table has about 430,000 distinct CDR3 sequences, about 39% seen once; the top ten hold around 8%. Comment on this clonotype: Its antigen is undetermined.

Findings of the study overall: Patients used several TRBV segments, including TRBV5-6, TRBV5-1 and TRBV20-1, more often than controls.

This chain links TRBV29-1 with TRBJ2-3, with 8 bases aligning to TRBD2. Sequenced: blood. This TCR was sampled from a girl aged 2-10 years with multiple sclerosis. DNA of the CDR3: TGCAGCGTTCTTTATGGCGGGAGGACGTCTTCTCGGGGTACGCAGTATTTT. Translation: CSVLYGGRTSSRGTQYF.